One sample yielded the 17 T cell receptor beta chains listed below, sequenced in a study of blood T cell repertoires in COVID-19. Using immunoSEQ multiplex PCR, the repertoire was profiled, and TCRdb retains in-frame clones only, with some absent. The sample shows about 280,000 clones, around 91% of them seen only once. Sequenced material: PBMCs or T cells enriched from blood (not recorded which). These receptors were collected from a woman in her late teens or twenties with acute COVID-19.

The chain combines TRBV12-5 with TRBJ1-5; D not certain. V lost 5 bases and J lost 7, with 6 bases in between. Germline CDR1 and CDR2: LGHNT and FRNRAP. This CDR3 region has 11 residues. CDR3 nucleotides: TGTGCTAGTGGTGAGAACCAGCCCCAGCATTTT. It translates to CASGENQPQHF.

The genes are TRBV11-2 and TRBJ2-4, with D perhaps TRBD2 (5 bases). Germline values: CDR1 SGHAT, CDR2 FQNNGV. The length of the CDR3 is 14 residues. The germline V and J ends were trimmed by 1 base and 8 bases, with 12 bases remaining between them. The CDR3 nucleotides are TGTGCCAGCAGCTTAGGTGGATGGGGAGACATTCAGTACTTC. Translated: CASSLGGWGDIQYF.

The chain combines TRBV28 with TRBJ2-7; D is possibly TRBD1 (6 bases). Looked up from germline, CDR1 is MDHEN and CDR2 is SYDVKM. This CDR3 has 15 residues. V lost 5 bases, J lost 3 bases, and 17 bases lay in between. CDR3 DNA: TGTGCCAGCAGTCTCCCCGAGACAGGTCGCTACGAGCAGTACTTC. This sequence encodes CASSLPETGRYEQYF. The entire variable domain, with the rest obtained from reference TRBV28 and TRBJ2-7, is as follows: DVKVTQSSRYLVKRTGEKVFLECVQDMDHENMFWYRQDPGLGLRLIYFSYDVKMKEKGDIPEGYSVSREKKERFSLILESASTNQTSMYLCASSLPETGRYEQYFGPGTRLTVT.

The chain joins TRBV11-2 to TRBJ1-4; the match to TRBD1 covers 8 bases. V was clipped by 2 bases and J by 5 bases; unmatched bases: 1. CDR1 and CDR2 from the germline V gene are SGHAT and FQNNGV. CDR3 length: 14 amino acids. The CDR3, as DNA: TGTGCCAGCAGCTTAAACAGGGGGAATGAAAAACTGTTTTTT. The encoded protein is CASSLNRGNEKLFF.

The chain employs TRBV6-5 and TRBJ2-5; D is perhaps TRBD1 (6 bases). Trimming pared 6 bases from V and 2 bases from J, leaving 13 bases between. The germline V gene encodes CDR1 MNHEY and CDR2 SVGAGI. This CDR3 region has 14 residues. The CDR3 nucleotides read TGTGCCAGCAGAATCGGACAGATACAAGAGACCCAGTACTTC. This translates into CASRIGQIQETQYF.

The chain uses TRBV18 and TRBJ1-5; D unresolved. CDR1 is KGHSH, CDR2 LQKENI, per germline. Trimming removed 6 bases from V and 3 bases from J, with 18 bases in between. The CDR3 contains 16 residues. CDR3 nucleotides: TGTGCCAGCTCGCGAGGAGGGCGCGGACCCAATCAGCCCCAGCATTTT. Residues: CASSRGGRGPNQPQHF.

The genes are TRBV28 and TRBJ1-5, with D perhaps matching TRBD1 (5 bases). Germline assignment: CDR1 MDHEN and CDR2 SYDVKM. The V and J ends lost 5 bases and 1 base respectively, with 15 bases between them. The CDR3 is made up of 16 amino acids. CDR3 DNA: TGTGCCAGCAGTCCCGTACAGGTAGAGAGCAATCAGCCCCAGCATTTT. It yields the protein CASSPVQVESNQPQHF.

This clone was observed once. The chain links TRBV3-1 (or the pseudogene TRBV3-2) to TRBJ2-2; 9 bases fit TRBD1. Germline V gene lookup returns CDR1 LGHDT and CDR2 YNNKEL (reference sequence). This CDR3 comprises 16 residues. V shed 10 bases and J 1 base; nucleotides not matched to a gene: 10. The chain's CDR3 is CATLVGTGKNTGELFF. The CDR3 DNA follows: TGTGCCACCCTAGTTGGGACAGGGAAGAACACCGGGGAGCTGTTTTTT.

This rearrangement joins TRBV10-3 to TRBJ2-7; 8 bases align to TRBD2. The ends lost 6 bases at V and 4 bases at J; junction bases unmatched: 2. The germline V gene encodes CDR1 ENHRY and CDR2 SYGVKD. The CDR3 has 12 residues. CDR3 sequence (DNA): TGTGCCATCAGCGAGCGGGAGTACGAGCAGTACTTC. Protein: CAISEREYEQYF.

This clone was seen only once. This chain uses TRBV30 with TRBJ1-5, with D maybe TRBD1 (6 bases). The germline V and J ends were trimmed by 0 bases and 0 bases, with 12 bases remaining between them. The CDR3 runs to 16 residues. Germline CDR1 is GTSNPN and CDR2 is SVGIG (reference sequence). CDR3 region: CAWSVDRRNSNQPQHF. The DNA for the CDR3 is TGTGCCTGGAGTGTAGACAGGCGAAATAGCAATCAGCCCCAGCATTTT.

The chain recombines TRBV6-5 with TRBJ1-2; TRBD1 is a possible D gene (5 bases). The germline V gene has CDR1 MNHEY and CDR2 SVGAGI. Trimming shortened V by 2 bases and J by 8 bases, and 15 bases separated the two germline ends. The CDR3 contains 14 residues. CDR3 nucleotides: TGTGCCAGCAGTTACGGTTCCGGGGCGGGAGGCTACACCTTC. Translation gives CASSYGSGAGGYTF.

DNA for the CDR3: TGCGCCAGCAGCCCCGGGACAGGGACCTACGAGCAGTACTTC. Translating it yields CASSPGTGTYEQYF. The chain couples TRBV5-1 to TRBJ2-7; 9 nucleotides line up with TRBD1. CDR1 SGHRS and CDR2 YFSETQ come from the germline V gene. V shed 4 bases and J 2 bases; nucleotides not matched to a gene: 4. The CDR3 has 14 amino acids.

The rearrangement uses TRBV11-2 and TRBJ2-7; D call uncertain. The ends were cut back, 5 bases at V and 2 bases at J, with 16 bases in the middle. The CDR3 has 15 amino acids. The V gene's germline CDR1 is SGHAT and CDR2 FQNNGV. The CDR3 DNA reads as TGTGCCAGCAGCCAGATCAGCGCCTTAACCTACGAGCAGTACTTC. This codes for CASSQISALTYEQYF.

The V call is TRBV13, the J call TRBJ2-5; TRBD2 agrees at 7 bases. The germline gives CDR1 PRHDT, CDR2 FYEKMQ (reference sequence). V dropped 1 base and J dropped 4; count of bases not matched to a gene: 9. The CDR3 totals 16 residues. The chain's CDR3 is CASSLVSGRDGETQYF. The DNA of the CDR3 is TGTGCCAGCAGCTTAGTGTCAGGGAGGGACGGAGAGACCCAGTACTTC.

The chain is built from TRBV24-1 and TRBJ2-1, with 7 bases fitting TRBD2. V shed 9 bases and J 8 bases; nucleotides not matched to a gene: 6. CDR1 is KGHDR, CDR2 SFDVKD, per germline. The CDR3 runs 12 residues. The CDR3 DNA sequence: TGTGCCACCGGGCGGGGGTCCGATGAGCAGTTCTTC. As protein: CATGRGSDEQFF.

V and J are TRBV12-2 and TRBJ2-4; the table's D call of TRBD2 was not tested on the DNA. TRBV12-2 is listed as a pseudogene. The CDR3 covers 16 residues. The CDR3 reads CASRLVGGATKNIQYF. The CDR3 DNA reads as TGTGCAAGTCGCTTAGTAGGGGGGGCCACCAAAAACATTCAGTACTTC.

Note on this clone: The DNA is left out, because the CDR3 cannot be placed on it with certainty; the CDR3 is given as TCRdb lists it. The chain uses TRBV19 and TRBJ2-3; TRBD1 is taken as the D call from the table, unchecked against the DNA. From germline, CDR1 is LNHDA and CDR2 SQIVND (reference sequence). 18 amino acids form the CDR3, both terminal residues included. CDR3 region: CASSDRVVILESTDTQYF.